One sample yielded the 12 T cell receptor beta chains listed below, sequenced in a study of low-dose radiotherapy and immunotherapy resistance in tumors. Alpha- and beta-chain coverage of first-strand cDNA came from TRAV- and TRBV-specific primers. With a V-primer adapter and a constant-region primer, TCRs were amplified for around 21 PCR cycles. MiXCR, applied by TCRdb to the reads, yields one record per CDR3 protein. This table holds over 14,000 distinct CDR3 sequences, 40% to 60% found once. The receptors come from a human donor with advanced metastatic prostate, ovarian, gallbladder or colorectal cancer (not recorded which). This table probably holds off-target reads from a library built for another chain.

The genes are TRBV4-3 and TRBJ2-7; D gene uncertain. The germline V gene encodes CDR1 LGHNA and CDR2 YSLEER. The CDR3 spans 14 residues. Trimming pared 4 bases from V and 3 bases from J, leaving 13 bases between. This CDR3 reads CASSPQLRGYEQYF. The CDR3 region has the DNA TGCGCCAGCAGCCCCCAACTGAGAGGCTACGAGCAGTACTTC.

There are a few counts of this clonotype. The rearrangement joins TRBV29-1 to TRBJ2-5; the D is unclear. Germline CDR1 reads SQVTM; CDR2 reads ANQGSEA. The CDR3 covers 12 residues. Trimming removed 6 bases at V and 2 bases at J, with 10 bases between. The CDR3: CSVLLWQETQYF. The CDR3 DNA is TGCAGCGTCCTCCTCTGGCAAGAGACCCAGTACTTC.

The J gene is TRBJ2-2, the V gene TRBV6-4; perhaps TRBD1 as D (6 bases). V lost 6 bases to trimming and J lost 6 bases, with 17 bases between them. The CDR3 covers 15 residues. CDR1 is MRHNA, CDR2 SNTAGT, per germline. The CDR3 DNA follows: TGTGCCAGCAGCAAACAGGGCGGCGGAGCCGGGGAGCTGTTTTTT. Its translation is CASSKQGGGAGELFF.

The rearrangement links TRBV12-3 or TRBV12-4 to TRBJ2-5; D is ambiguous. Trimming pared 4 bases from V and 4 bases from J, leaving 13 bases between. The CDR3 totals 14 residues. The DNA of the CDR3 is TGTGCCAGCAGTTCGGACCCGAGGCCAGAGACCCAGTACTTC. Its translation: CASSSDPRPETQYF.

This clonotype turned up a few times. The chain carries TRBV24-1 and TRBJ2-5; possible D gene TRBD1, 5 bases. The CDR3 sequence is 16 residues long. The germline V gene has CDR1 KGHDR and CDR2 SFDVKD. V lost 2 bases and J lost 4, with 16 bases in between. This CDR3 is CATSDSGRGGAETQYF. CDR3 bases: TGTGCCACCAGTGATTCCGGAAGGGGTGGTGCAGAGACCCAGTACTTC.

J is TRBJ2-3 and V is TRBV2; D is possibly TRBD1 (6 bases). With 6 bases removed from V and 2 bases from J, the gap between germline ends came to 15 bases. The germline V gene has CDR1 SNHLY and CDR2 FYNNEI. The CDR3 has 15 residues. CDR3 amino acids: CASRPDRRNTDTQYF. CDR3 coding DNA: TGTGCCAGCAGACCCGACAGGAGAAACACAGATACGCAGTATTTT.

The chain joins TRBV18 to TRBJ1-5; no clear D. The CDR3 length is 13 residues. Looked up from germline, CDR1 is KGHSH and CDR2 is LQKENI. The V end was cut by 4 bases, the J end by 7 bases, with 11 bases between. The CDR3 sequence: CASSQDPAQPQHF. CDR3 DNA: TGTGCCAGCTCACAAGACCCCGCCCAGCCCCAGCATTTT. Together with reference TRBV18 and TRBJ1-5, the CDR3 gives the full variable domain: NAGVMQNPRHLVRRRGQEARLRCSPMKGHSHVYWYRQLPEEGLKFMVYLQKENIIDESGMPKERFSAEFPKEGPSILRIQQVVRGDSAAYFCASSQDPAQPQHFGDGTRLSIL.

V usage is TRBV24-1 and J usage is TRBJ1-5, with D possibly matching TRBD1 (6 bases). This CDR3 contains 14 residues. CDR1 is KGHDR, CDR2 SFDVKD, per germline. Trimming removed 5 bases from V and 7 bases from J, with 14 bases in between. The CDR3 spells CATSGAGADQPQHF. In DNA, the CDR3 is TGTGCCACCAGTGGAGCGGGGGCGGACCAGCCCCAGCATTTT.

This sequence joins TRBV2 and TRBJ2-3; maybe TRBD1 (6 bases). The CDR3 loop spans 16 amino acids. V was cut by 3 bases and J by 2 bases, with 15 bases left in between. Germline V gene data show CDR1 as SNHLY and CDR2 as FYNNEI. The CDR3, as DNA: TGTGCCAGCAGTGACAGTAGGGGGACAAACACAGATACGCAGTATTTT. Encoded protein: CASSDSRGTNTDTQYF.

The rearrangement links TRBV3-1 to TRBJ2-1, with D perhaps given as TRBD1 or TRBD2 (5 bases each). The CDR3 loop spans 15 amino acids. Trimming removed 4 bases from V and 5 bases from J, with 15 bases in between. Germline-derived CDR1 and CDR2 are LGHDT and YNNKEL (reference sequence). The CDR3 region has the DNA TGTGCCAGCAGCCTCGGGACCCGGCTAAACAATGAGCAGTTCTTC. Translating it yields CASSLGTRLNNEQFF.

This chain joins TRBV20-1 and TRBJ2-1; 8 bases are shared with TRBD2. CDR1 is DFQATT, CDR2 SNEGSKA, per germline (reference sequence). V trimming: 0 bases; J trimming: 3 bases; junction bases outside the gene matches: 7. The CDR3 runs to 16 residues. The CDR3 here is CSARDLERENYNEQFF. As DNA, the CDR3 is TGCAGTGCTAGAGATCTCGAGCGGGAGAACTACAATGAGCAGTTCTTC.

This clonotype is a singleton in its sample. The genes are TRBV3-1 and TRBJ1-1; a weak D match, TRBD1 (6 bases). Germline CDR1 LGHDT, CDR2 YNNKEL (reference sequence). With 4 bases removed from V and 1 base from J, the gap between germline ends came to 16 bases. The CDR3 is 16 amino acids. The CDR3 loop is CASSRSSTGGNTEAFF. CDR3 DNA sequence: TGTGCCAGCAGCCGATCGTCGACAGGCGGGAACACTGAAGCTTTCTTT.